This T cell receptor (beta chain) was recovered during a study of T cell changes during pregnancy in multiple sclerosis. Profiling relied on immunoSEQ multiplex PCR, and the TCRdb table lists in-frame clones only, not all of them. The sample has 100,000 or so clones, approximately 94% seen once. The V end lost 6 bases, the J end lost 6 bases, and 10 bases lay between the germline ends. Germline V lookup: CDR1 MGHRA, CDR2 YSYEKL. This CDR3 has 12 residues. The J gene is TRBJ2-3, the V gene TRBV4-1; no clear D. Sequencing used peripheral blood, obtained before pregnancy. This TCR was recovered from a female donor with multiple sclerosis, enrolled in a pregnancy study. The CDR3 nucleotides read TGCGCCAGCAGTTCAACTAAGGATACGCAGTATTTT. This codes for CASSSTKDTQYF.